This T cell receptor (beta chain) came from a study of spatial heterogeneity in lung cancer. Looking at the study overall: Consistently, beta-chain sequences turned up in larger numbers than alpha-chain sequences did.

Time point: sample taken at primary tumor resection. The donors were 70 or so patients with non-small cell lung cancer that was early-stage and untreated. The study sequenced unsorted whole RNA from tumor, nontumor lung or frozen PBMC. V was clipped by 4 bases and J by 11 bases; unmatched bases: 10. Germline V gene lookup returns CDR1 LNHDA and CDR2 SQIVND (reference sequence). The CDR3 extends over 15 amino acids. Findings and caveats of the study: Tumoral mutation counts were tracked by counts of expanded intratumoral alpha and beta TCRs.

As for this clonotype: The antigen is unknown.

Each TCR cDNA molecule bore a unique molecular identifier. MiXCR, applied by TCRdb to the 5' RACE reads, yields one record per CDR3 protein. The data contain about 20,000 distinct CDR3 sequences, around a sixth of them singletons. The chain is built from TRBV19 and TRBJ2-3; 12 bases fit TRBD2. The specimen comprised lung tumor tissue, sampled at surgery. This TCR was sampled from a female donor with early-stage non-small cell lung cancer. CDR3 protein: CASSTWRLAGDRQYF. The CDR3 DNA follows: TGTGCCAGTAGTACGTGGAGACTAGCGGGAGACCGGCAGTATTTT.